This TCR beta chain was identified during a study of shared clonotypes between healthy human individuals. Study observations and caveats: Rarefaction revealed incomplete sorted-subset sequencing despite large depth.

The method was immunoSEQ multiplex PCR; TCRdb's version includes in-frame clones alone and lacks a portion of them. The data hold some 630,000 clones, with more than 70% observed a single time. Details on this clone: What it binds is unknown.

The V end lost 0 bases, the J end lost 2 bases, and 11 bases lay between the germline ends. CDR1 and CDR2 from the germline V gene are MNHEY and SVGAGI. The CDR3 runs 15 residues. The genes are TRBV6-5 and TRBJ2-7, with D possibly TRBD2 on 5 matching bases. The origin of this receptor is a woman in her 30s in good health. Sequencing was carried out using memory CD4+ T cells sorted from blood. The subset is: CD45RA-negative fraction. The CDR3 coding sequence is TGTGCCAGCAGTTACTCACTAGAGACTCCCTACGAGCAGTACTTC. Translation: CASSYSLETPYEQYF.